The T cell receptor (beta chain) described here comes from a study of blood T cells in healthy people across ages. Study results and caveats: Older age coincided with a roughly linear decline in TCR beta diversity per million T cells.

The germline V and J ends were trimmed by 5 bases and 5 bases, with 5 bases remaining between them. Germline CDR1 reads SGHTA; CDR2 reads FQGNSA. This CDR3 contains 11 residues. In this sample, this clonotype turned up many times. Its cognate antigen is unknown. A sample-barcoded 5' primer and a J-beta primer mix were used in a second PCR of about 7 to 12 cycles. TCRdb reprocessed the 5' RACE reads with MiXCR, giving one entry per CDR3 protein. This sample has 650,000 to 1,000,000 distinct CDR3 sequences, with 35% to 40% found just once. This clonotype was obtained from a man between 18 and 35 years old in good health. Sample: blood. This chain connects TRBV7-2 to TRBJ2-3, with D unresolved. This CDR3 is CASSNRDTQYF. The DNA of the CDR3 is TGTGCCAGCAGCAATAGAGATACGCAGTATTTT.